This T cell receptor beta chain was recovered during a study of shared clonotypes between healthy human individuals. Study background: A couple of women and a few men aged 18 to 49 served as donors. General study points: The study found lower generation probabilities in non-shared clonotypes than in those shared by all four donors.

There are many counts of this clone. The antigen is unknown. This CDR3 is also generated by other DNA sequences in the sample. Original data processing: Junction-only sequences produced by ImmunoSEQ had no quality scores, so filtering differed. Repertoires were generated with immunoSEQ multiplex PCR, while TCRdb's copy carries only in-frame clones and drops some. V and J calls and clone size follow that table, whereas D and trimming were derived from the DNA. Among around 1,100,000 clones, 60% to 80% were seen once, and the ten largest hold over 0.8%. Trimming pared 0 bases from V and 4 bases from J, leaving 9 bases between. The CDR3 has 14 residues. The germline gives CDR1 SGHRS, CDR2 YFSETQ.

This chain joins TRBV5-1 and TRBJ2-3, with a possible D match to TRBD1 (5 bases). The TCR comes from a man younger than 35 in good health. Some clones in this sample may be carry-over from other donors' samples. Sequenced input: memory CD4+ T cells from PBMCs. Described subset: CD45RA-negative fraction. CDR3 DNA: TGCGCCAGCAGCTTGGGTCAGGGCCCAGATACGCAGTATTTT. Encoded protein: CASSLGQGPDTQYF.